These 8 T cell receptor beta chains were sequenced from one sample in a study of PD-1 blockade in classical Hodgkin lymphoma. Every one of the patients relapsed after autologous stem cell transplantation (brentuximab vedotin exposure was variable). Libraries were prepared by immunoSEQ multiplex PCR; TCRdb keeps only in-frame clonotypes and omits some of them. The sample includes 13,000 or so clones, around 87% of them seen just once. Sequencing was performed on peripheral blood mononuclear cells (PBMCs), taken at baseline. The receptors stem from a human donor with classical Hodgkin lymphoma.

The rearrangement joins TRBV2 to TRBJ1-5, with D perhaps matching TRBD1 (5 bases). The CDR3 spans 15 residues. CDR1 and CDR2 (germline): SNHLY, FYNNEI. The germline V and J ends were trimmed by 3 bases and 4 bases, with 13 bases remaining between them. CDR3 bases: TGTGCCAGCAGTGAGGCTACAGGCTATAATCAGCCCCAGCATTTT. This translates into CASSEATGYNQPQHF.

This clone turned up a few times. The chain combines TRBV19 with TRBJ1-3; D not certain. The CDR3 contains 15 residues. Deletions cut 4 bases from V and 0 bases from J, with 10 bases between. Germline assignment: CDR1 LNHDA and CDR2 SQIVND (reference sequence). The CDR3 spells CASSTVVNSGNTIYF. In nucleotides, the CDR3 is TGTGCCAGTAGTACAGTCGTAAACTCTGGAAACACCATATATTTT.

V gene TRBV30 combines with J gene TRBJ2-2; D is ambiguous. Trimming removed 4 bases at V and 3 bases at J, with 6 bases between. The CDR3 extends over 12 amino acids. The germline gives CDR1 GTSNPN, CDR2 SVGIG (reference sequence). The CDR3 spells CAWTGYTGELFF. Written as DNA, the CDR3 is TGTGCCTGGACAGGTTACACCGGGGAGCTGTTTTTT. Based on the CDR3 plus reference TRBV30 and TRBJ2-2, the full variable domain is SQTIHQWPATLVQPVGSPLSLECTVEGTSNPNLYWYRQAAGRGLQLLFYSVGIGQISSEVPQNLSASRPQDRQFILSSKKLLLSDSGFYLCAWTGYTGELFFGEGSRLTVL.

CDR3 protein: CASSPGGVGEQFF. The CDR3, as DNA: TGTGCCAGCTCACCTGGGGGGGTTGGTGAGCAGTTCTTC. This sequence joins TRBV18 and TRBJ2-1, with TRBD2 matching over 7 bases. Germline V gene lookup returns CDR1 KGHSH and CDR2 LQKENI. The CDR3 contains 13 residues. The trim removed 3 bases at V and 9 bases at J, leaving 5 bases unmatched. The full variable domain, completed using reference TRBV18 and TRBJ2-1, is NAGVMQNPRHLVRRRGQEARLRCSPMKGHSHVYWYRQLPEEGLKFMVYLQKENIIDESGMPKERFSAEFPKEGPSILRIQQVVRGDSAAYFCASSPGGVGEQFFGPGTRLTVL.

V is TRBV7-3 and J is TRBJ2-6, with 7 bases lining up with TRBD1. The CDR3 loop spans 16 amino acids. The germline V gene encodes CDR1 SGHTA and CDR2 FQGTGA. V was clipped by 4 bases and J by 2 bases; unmatched bases: 5. This CDR3 is CASSSGTAPGANVLTF. The CDR3 nucleotides read TGTGCCAGCAGCTCTGGGACAGCACCTGGGGCCAACGTCCTGACTTTC.

This clone was observed a few times. This chain connects TRBV30 to TRBJ2-2; the D is unclear. Trimming removed 2 bases from V and 7 bases from J, with 8 bases in between. The CDR3 covers 12 residues. CDR1 and CDR2 from the germline V gene are GTSNPN and SVGIG (reference sequence). For the CDR3, the DNA is TGTGCCTGGAGTCACGCCGTCGGGGAGCTGTTTTTT. It translates to CAWSHAVGELFF.

This chain uses TRBV9 with TRBJ2-7; perhaps TRBD2 as D (6 bases). Trimming shortened V by 4 bases and J by 0 bases, and 14 bases separated the two germline ends. The germline V gene encodes CDR1 SGDLS and CDR2 YYNGEE. The CDR3 extends over 15 amino acids. CDR3 region: CASSRGRDSSYEQYF. The CDR3 DNA sequence: TGTGCCAGCAGCCGAGGGCGGGATAGCTCCTACGAGCAGTACTTC.

The chain employs TRBV7-6 and TRBJ1-2; D is unclear. CDR3 size: 15 residues. The V and J ends lost 5 bases and 4 bases respectively, with 17 bases between them. Germline V CDR1 and CDR2: SGHVS, FNYEAQ. CDR3 in DNA: TGTGCCAGCAGCCCTGGGCCTGCGGGGTCCTATGGCTACACCTTC. Its translation: CASSPGPAGSYGYTF. Full variable domain (remainder filled in from reference TRBV7-6 and TRBJ1-2): GAGVSQSPRYKVTKRGQDVALRCDPISGHVSLYWYRQALGQGPEFLTYFNYEAQQDKSGLPNDRFSAERPEGSISTLTIQRTEQRDSAMYRCASSPGPAGSYGYTFGSGTRLTVV.